The clone carrying this TCR beta chain appeared a single time. Its specificity is unknown. This sample stems from a study of OX40 agonist ivuxolimab in advanced cancers. Study information: Ivuxolimab is a fully human IgG2 antibody that activates OX40 (CD134). Three patients got partial responses; one had hepatocellular carcinoma and two had cutaneous melanoma.

Study-wide results and limits: Average numbers of expanded clones were greater in CD8+ T cells than in CD4+.

CDR3 size: 16 residues. V lost 1 base and J 3 bases, leaving 14 bases between the germline ends. Germline V lookup: CDR1 SGHRS, CDR2 YFSETQ. TCRdb keeps only in-frame clones here, not all; method: immunoSEQ multiplex PCR. This table holds 85,000 to 100,000 clones, around 87% found once. The clonotype comes from an adult with an advanced solid tumor such as melanoma, head and neck, liver or kidney cancer. The input for sequencing was CD4+ or CD8+ T cells sorted from blood, taken in a trial of the OX40 agonist ivuxolimab. V usage is TRBV5-1 and J usage is TRBJ2-1, with D hard to call. The CDR3 region is CASSLTGDWYYNEQFF. DNA of the CDR3: TGCGCCAGCAGCTTGACTGGAGATTGGTACTACAATGAGCAGTTCTTC.